The clone carrying this TCR beta chain came up a few times. One end of the junction varies from germline; a read error may be responsible. CDR1 and CDR2 from the germline V gene are MNHNS and SASEGT. This CDR3 is built from 13 residues. The method was immunoSEQ multiplex PCR; TCRdb's version includes in-frame clones alone and lacks a portion of them. This table has around 100,000 clones, over 80% appearing once. This entry is derived from a study of identifying expanded T cells in peripheral blood. No infections or other immune events were documented during collection. The sample was blood. This sequence originates from a person aged 18 to 75 in good health. This chain connects TRBV6-1 to TRBJ1-3, with a tentative D call TRBD1 (6 bases). CDR3 sequence: CAGRGRPGNTIYF. The CDR3 nucleotides read TGTGCCGGCAGGGGTCGCCCTGGAAACACCATATATTTT.